This passage covers 30 T cell receptor beta chains from one sample sequenced in a study of control samples from healthy donors and cancer patients. Produced via immunoSEQ multiplex PCR; TCRdb's table is partial and in-frame only. Among about 160,000 clones listed, roughly 94% were seen once. Sequencing was performed on PBMCs. The receptors shown here come from a man in his 60s with colorectal cancer.

The chain couples TRBV28 to TRBJ1-2; D is undetermined. The V and J ends lost 3 bases and 4 bases respectively, with 12 bases between them. This CDR3 spans 14 amino acids. Germline V gene sequence: CDR1 MDHEN, CDR2 SYDVKM. This chain's CDR3 is CASSLQRELYGYTF. The CDR3 region has the DNA TGTGCCAGCAGTTTGCAGCGGGAGCTCTATGGCTACACCTTC.

The CDR3, as DNA: TGTGCCAGCAGCCGGACAGCGGTCAATTCACCCCTCCACTTT. Its translation is CASSRTAVNSPLHF. The chain employs TRBV3-1 (or the pseudogene TRBV3-2) and TRBJ1-6; weak D call: TRBD1 (6 bases). The V and J ends lost 4 bases and 7 bases respectively, with 11 bases between them. The CDR3 consists of 14 residues. Germline V lookup: CDR1 LGHDT, CDR2 YNNKEL (reference sequence).

The rearrangement uses TRBV7-9 and TRBJ2-7; no reliable D call. Germline CDR1 and CDR2: SEHNR and FQNEAQ (reference sequence). V lost 0 bases to trimming and J lost 3 bases, with 6 bases between them. The CDR3 has 13 amino acids. DNA of the CDR3: TGTGCCAGCAGCTTAGCGTCCGACTACGAGCAGTACTTC. Amino acids: CASSLASDYEQYF.

The chain is built from TRBV7-9 and TRBJ2-3; 9 bases line up with TRBD2. The V segment lost 5 bases and the J segment 6 bases; nucleotides outside the gene matches: 6. The germline V gene has CDR1 SEHNR and CDR2 FQNEAQ (reference sequence). There are 14 residues in the CDR3. As DNA, the CDR3 is TGTGCCAGCAGCCCGGCGGGGGGGCGGGATACGCAGTATTTT. It encodes CASSPAGGRDTQYF. The variable domain in full, completed from reference TRBV7-9 and TRBJ2-3, reads DTGVSQNPRHKITKRGQNVTFRCDPISEHNRLYWYRQTLGQGPEFLTYFQNEAQLEKSRLLSDRFSAERPKGSFSTLEIQRTEQGDSAMYLCASSPAGGRDTQYFGPGTRLTVL.

This clone was counted a single time. This chain connects TRBV30 to TRBJ1-1; maybe TRBD1 (6 bases). CDR1 GTSNPN and CDR2 SVGIG come from the germline V gene (reference sequence). V was cut by 2 bases and J by 1 base, with 8 bases left in between. The CDR3 length is 13 residues. The CDR3 coding sequence is TGTGCCTGGAGTAAACAGGGGAACACTGAAGCTTTCTTT. It encodes CAWSKQGNTEAFF. Together with reference TRBV30 and TRBJ1-1, the CDR3 gives the full variable domain: SQTIHQWPATLVQPVGSPLSLECTVEGTSNPNLYWYRQAAGRGLQLLFYSVGIGQISSEVPQNLSASRPQDRQFILSSKKLLLSDSGFYLCAWSKQGNTEAFFGQGTRLTVV.

The V and J genes are TRBV7-9 and TRBJ1-1; the D is unclear. The germline V and J ends were trimmed by 4 bases and 5 bases, with 14 bases remaining between them. CDR1 is SEHNR, CDR2 FQNEAQ, per germline (reference sequence). This CDR3 region has 14 residues. CDR3 sequence reads: CASSSVKGSTEAFF. CDR3 nucleotides: TGTGCCAGCAGCTCCGTTAAGGGCTCAACTGAAGCTTTCTTT.

The chain is built from TRBV7-2 and TRBJ1-4, with 8 bases matching TRBD1. CDR1 is SGHTA, CDR2 FQGNSA, per germline. With V trimmed by 1 base and J by 15 bases, 13 bases remained unmatched. The CDR3 spans 15 residues. CDR3 sequence: CASSLDQGAGKSLFF. In DNA form, the CDR3 reads TGTGCCAGCAGCTTAGATCAGGGGGCGGGAAAAAGTTTGTTTTTT.

The V and J genes are TRBV27 and TRBJ1-5; 7 bases match TRBD1. The CDR3 loop spans 15 amino acids. V trimming: 7 bases; J trimming: 1 base; junction bases outside the gene matches: 7. Germline V gene lookup returns CDR1 MNHEY and CDR2 SMNVEV (reference sequence). In nucleotides, the CDR3 is TGTGCCAGCAAAGAACAGGGGAGCAGCAATCAGCCCCAGCATTTT. Encoded protein: CASKEQGSSNQPQHF.

The chain links TRBV6-5 to TRBJ2-2, with D maybe TRBD2 (6 bases). Germline V gene sequence: CDR1 MNHEY, CDR2 SVGAGI. V was shortened by 1 base and J by 6 bases, with 15 bases between the two germline ends. The CDR3 covers 16 residues. CDR3 bases: TGTGCCAGCAGTTACTATAGCGGCCCGGGCGCCGGGGAGCTGTTTTTT. It translates to CASSYYSGPGAGELFF.

This sequence joins TRBV6-4 and TRBJ1-2, with unresolved D. Germline-derived CDR1 and CDR2 are MRHNA and SNTAGT. This CDR3 spans 12 amino acids. V lost 2 bases, J lost 8 bases, and 9 bases lay in between. CDR3 loop: CASSDPGRGYTF. CDR3 coding DNA: TGTGCCAGCAGTGACCCTGGCCGGGGCTACACCTTC.

The chain employs TRBV7-2 and TRBJ2-7; perhaps TRBD2 as D (6 bases). The CDR3 has 16 amino acids. The germline V gene encodes CDR1 SGHTA and CDR2 FQGNSA. V shed 3 bases and J shed 6 bases, with 21 bases lying between them. As DNA, the CDR3 is TGTGCCAGCAGCTTGCGCGGGGCATGGGGCAAGGGCGAGCAGTACTTC. Its protein product is CASSLRGAWGKGEQYF.

This rearrangement joins TRBV7-2 to TRBJ2-2; 8 bases are a match to TRBD2. Germline trimming cut 5 bases from V and 7 bases from J; bases unmatched to any gene: 3. The CDR3 length is 13 residues. Germline CDR1 SGHTA, CDR2 FQGNSA. CDR3 sequence (DNA): TGTGCCAGCAGCCGGCGGGGGGACGGGGAGCTGTTTTTT. The encoded protein is CASSRRGDGELFF.

The genes are TRBV27 and TRBJ1-4; 8 bases match TRBD1. Germline CDR1 MNHEY, CDR2 SMNVEV (reference sequence). J was trimmed by 7 bases and V by 5 bases; bases with no gene match: 9. This CDR3 contains 15 residues. The DNA of the CDR3 is TGTGCCAGCAGTGCGTACCAGGGGGCTGGTGAAAAACTGTTTTTT. It yields the protein CASSAYQGAGEKLFF.

The rearrangement joins TRBV30 to TRBJ1-6, with D uncertain. The CDR3 totals 14 residues. Germline V CDR1 and CDR2: GTSNPN, SVGIG (reference sequence). Trimming shortened V by 2 bases and J by 3 bases, and 8 bases separated the two germline ends. CDR3: CAWSLEVYNSPLHF. For the CDR3, the DNA is TGTGCCTGGAGTCTGGAGGTCTATAATTCACCCCTCCACTTT. Based on the CDR3 plus reference TRBV30 and TRBJ1-6, the full variable domain is SQTIHQWPATLVQPVGSPLSLECTVEGTSNPNLYWYRQAAGRGLQLLFYSVGIGQISSEVPQNLSASRPQDRQFILSSKKLLLSDSGFYLCAWSLEVYNSPLHFGNGTRLTVT.

CDR3 in amino acids: CASSFPGTDTQYF. The CDR3 DNA follows: TGTGCCAGCAGCTTCCCCGGCACAGATACGCAGTATTTT. V is TRBV7-2 and J is TRBJ2-3; no clear D. V lost 3 bases, J lost 1 base, and 5 bases lay in between. CDR3 size: 13 residues. Per the germline V gene, CDR1 is SGHTA and CDR2 is FQGNSA.

The CDR3 bases are TGCGCCAGCACCCTAAGAGGGACTAGCGGGGGGGCCGGTAACAATGAGCAGTTCTTC. Protein product: CASTLRGTSGGAGNNEQFF. The chain is built from TRBV4-1 and TRBJ2-1, with 16 bases identical to TRBD2. Trimming took 7 bases from V and 5 from J; bases not matched to a gene: 14. The CDR3 is 19 amino acids. Germline CDR1 MGHRA, CDR2 YSYEKL.

The chain joins TRBV5-1 to TRBJ2-5, with 8 bases identical to TRBD2. After removal of 1 base from V and 4 bases from J, the junction contained 6 bases not matched to a gene. Germline values: CDR1 SGHRS, CDR2 YFSETQ. The CDR3 is made up of 15 amino acids. CDR3: CASSLSRGGRETQYF. CDR3 in DNA: TGCGCCAGCAGCTTGAGCCGGGGGGGCAGAGAGACCCAGTACTTC.

This clone was seen once. This rearrangement joins TRBV21-1 to TRBJ1-1. TRBV21-1 has pseudogene status. The CDR3 extends over 11 amino acids. Written as DNA, the CDR3 is TGTGCCAGCAGCAAAGCGGCTGAAGCTTTCTTT. Translated: CASSKAAEAFF.

This clone was detected only a few times. The chain has TRBV3-1 (or the pseudogene TRBV3-2) and TRBJ1-1; weak D call: TRBD1 (6 bases). CDR1 and CDR2 from the germline V gene are LGHDT and YNNKEL (reference sequence). V was trimmed by 1 base and J by 4 bases, leaving 10 bases between them. The CDR3 spans 14 residues. In nucleotides, the CDR3 is TGTGCCAGCAGCCAAGCCAGGGGTCGCACTGAAGCTTTCTTT. This codes for CASSQARGRTEAFF.

CDR3 coding DNA: TGTGCCAGCAGCCAAGATCTTTTAGGGGTCGGCTACACCTTC. Its translation is CASSQDLLGVGYTF. V gene TRBV3-1 (or the pseudogene TRBV3-2) combines with J gene TRBJ1-2; D may be TRBD1 (5 bases). This CDR3 has 14 amino acids. Trimming took off 0 bases at V and 8 bases at J, with 13 bases between the two ends. Germline V gives CDR1 LGHDT, CDR2 YNNKEL (reference sequence).

The rearrangement links TRBV5-6 to TRBJ2-5, with D perhaps matching TRBD2 (5 bases). The CDR3 sequence is 13 residues long. Deletions cut 0 bases from V and 9 bases from J, with 12 bases between. CDR1 is SGHDT, CDR2 YYEEEE, per germline. The CDR3 loop is CASSLDPAGAQYF. The CDR3, as DNA: TGTGCCAGCAGCTTGGACCCAGCCGGGGCCCAGTACTTC.

Here the CDR3 reads CASSEGAGDYEQYF. The CDR3 nucleotides are TGCGCCAGCAGTGAGGGGGCAGGGGACTACGAGCAGTACTTC. The chain carries TRBV10-1 and TRBJ2-7, with D possibly TRBD1 on 6 matching bases. The V end was cut by 2 bases, the J end by 3 bases, with 11 bases between. CDR3 size: 14 residues. CDR1 is WNHNN and CDR2 is SYGVQD in the germline V gene (reference sequence).

Comment on this clone: The sample carries other DNA sequences with the same CDR3. J is TRBJ2-6 and V is TRBV5-1; the D is unclear. The V gene's germline CDR1 is SGHRS and CDR2 YFSETQ. The CDR3 sequence is 15 residues long. V shed 2 bases and J shed 0 bases, with 6 bases lying between them. The CDR3 region has the DNA TGCGCCAGCAGCTTAGGAAGCTCTGGGGCCAACGTCCTGACTTTC. Translation gives CASSLGSSGANVLTF.

The CDR3 bases are TGTGCCAGCAGCTTAGGGCCAGGGGTCGCTGAAGCTTTCTTT. Amino acids: CASSLGPGVAEAFF. The V gene is TRBV7-2, the J gene TRBJ1-1, with D perhaps TRBD1 (6 bases). CDR3 length: 14 residues. The germline V gene encodes CDR1 SGHTA and CDR2 FQGNSA. The ends were cut back, 1 base at V and 6 bases at J, with 12 bases in the middle.

Only one count was recorded for this clone. The J gene is TRBJ1-3, the V gene TRBV11-2; D not resolved. V was cut by 2 bases and J by 2 bases, with 7 bases left in between. CDR3 size: 14 residues. Looked up from germline, CDR1 is SGHAT and CDR2 is FQNNGV. The DNA for the CDR3 is TGTGCCAGCAGCTTACCCAAGGCTGGAAACACCATATATTTT. This encodes CASSLPKAGNTIYF. The complete variable domain, with remaining parts taken from reference TRBV11-2 and TRBJ1-3, reads EAGVAQSPRYKIIEKRQSVAFWCNPISGHATLYWYQQILGQGPKLLIQFQNNGVVDDSQLPKDRFSAERLKGVDSTLKIQPAKLEDSAVYLCASSLPKAGNTIYFGEGSWLTVV.

The rearrangement uses TRBV5-1 and TRBJ2-1; 9 nucleotides line up with TRBD2. CDR1 SGHRS and CDR2 YFSETQ come from the germline V gene. The junction had 7 bases not matched to a gene; V was cut back by 4 bases and J by 2 bases. This CDR3 comprises 16 residues. DNA for the CDR3: TGCGCCAGCAGCAAGGATCTAGCGGGGACCTACAATGAGCAGTTCTTC. It codes for CASSKDLAGTYNEQFF.

This chain joins TRBV28 and TRBJ1-2; maybe TRBD1 (6 bases). The CDR3 sequence is 13 residues long. Trimming pared 6 bases from V and 2 bases from J, leaving 10 bases between. Germline CDR1 MDHEN, CDR2 SYDVKM. In nucleotides, the CDR3 is TGTGCCAGCAGGGCCACAGGGAACTATGGCTACACCTTC. It translates to CASRATGNYGYTF.

The CDR3 coding sequence is TGTGCCAGCAGCTTAAGAGGTGGACAGGGGTACTATGGCTACACCTTC. Its translation is CASSLRGGQGYYGYTF. The V call is TRBV5-8, the J call TRBJ1-2, with 9 bases identical to TRBD1. The germline CDR1 and CDR2 sequences are SGHTS and YDEGEE. CDR3 length: 16 amino acids. Trimming at V came to 2 bases and at J to 3 bases, leaving 8 bases not matched to a gene. Supplemented by reference TRBV5-8 and TRBJ1-2, the full variable domain reads EAGVTQSPTHLIKTRGQQATLRCSPISGHTSVYWYQQALGLGLQFLLWYDEGEERNRGNFPPRFSGRQFPNYSSELNVNALELEDSALYLCASSLRGGQGYYGYTFGSGTRLTVV.

The chain has TRBV3-1 (or the pseudogene TRBV3-2) and TRBJ2-1; maybe TRBD1 (6 bases). Trimming cost V 3 bases and J 9 bases, with 12 bases left between them. The CDR3 loop spans 13 amino acids. Germline CDR1 reads LGHDT; CDR2 reads YNNKEL (reference sequence). In nucleotides, the CDR3 is TGTGCCAGCAGCCATGCAGGGGCGAGTGAGCAGTTCTTC. Its translation is CASSHAGASEQFF.

The chain carries TRBV9 and TRBJ2-3, with 8 bases aligning to TRBD2. The trim removed 3 bases at V and 1 base at J, leaving 4 bases unmatched. The CDR3 spans 15 residues. Germline assignment: CDR1 SGDLS and CDR2 YYNGEE. For the CDR3, the DNA is TGTGCCAGCAGCGGATCGGGGGGGGGCACAGATACGCAGTATTTT. Encoded protein: CASSGSGGGTDTQYF.